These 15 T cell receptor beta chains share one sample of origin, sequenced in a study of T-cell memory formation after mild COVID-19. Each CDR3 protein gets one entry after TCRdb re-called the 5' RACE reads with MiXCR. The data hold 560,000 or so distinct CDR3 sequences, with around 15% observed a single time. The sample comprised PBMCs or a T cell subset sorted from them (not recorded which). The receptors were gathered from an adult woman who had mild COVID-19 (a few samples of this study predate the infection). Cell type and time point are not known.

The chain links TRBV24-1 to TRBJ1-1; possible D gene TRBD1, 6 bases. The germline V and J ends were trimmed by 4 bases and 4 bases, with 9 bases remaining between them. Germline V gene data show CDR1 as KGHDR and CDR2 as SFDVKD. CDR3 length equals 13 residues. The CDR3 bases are TGTGCCACCAGTGAAGGGGGGATCACTGAAGCTTTCTTT. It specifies CATSEGGITEAFF.

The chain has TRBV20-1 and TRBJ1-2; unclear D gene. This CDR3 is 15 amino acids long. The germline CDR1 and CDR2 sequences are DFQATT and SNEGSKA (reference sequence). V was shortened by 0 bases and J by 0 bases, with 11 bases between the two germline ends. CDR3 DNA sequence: TGCAGTGCTAGAGAGGAAGGGTCAGCTAACTATGGCTACACCTTC. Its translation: CSAREEGSANYGYTF.

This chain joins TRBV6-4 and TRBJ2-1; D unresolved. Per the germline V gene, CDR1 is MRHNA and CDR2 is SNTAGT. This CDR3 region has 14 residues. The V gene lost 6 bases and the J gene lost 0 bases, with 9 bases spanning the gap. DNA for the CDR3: TGTGCCAGCAGAGGGTCTAGCTCCTACAATGAGCAGTTCTTC. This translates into CASRGSSSYNEQFF.

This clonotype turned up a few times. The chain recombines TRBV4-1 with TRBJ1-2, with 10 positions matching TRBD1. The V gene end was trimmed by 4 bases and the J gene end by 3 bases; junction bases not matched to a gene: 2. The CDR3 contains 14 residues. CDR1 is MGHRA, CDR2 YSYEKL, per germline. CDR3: CASSRGTGDYGYTF. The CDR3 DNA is TGCGCCAGCAGCCGAGGGACAGGGGACTATGGCTACACCTTC.

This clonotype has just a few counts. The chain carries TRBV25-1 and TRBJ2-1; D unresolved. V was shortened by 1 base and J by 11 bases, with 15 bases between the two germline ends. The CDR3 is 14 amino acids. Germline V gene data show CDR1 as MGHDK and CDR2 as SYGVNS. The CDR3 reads CASSEFGDRMKQFF. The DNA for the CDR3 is TGTGCCAGCAGTGAATTTGGGGATAGAATGAAGCAGTTCTTC.

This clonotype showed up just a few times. CDR3: CASSNRQYEETQYF. The DNA for the CDR3 is TGTGCCAGCAGTAACCGACAGTATGAAGAGACCCAGTACTTC. The rearrangement joins TRBV6-2 or TRBV6-3 to TRBJ2-5; the D gene is possibly TRBD1 (5 bases). Germline-derived CDR1 and CDR2 are MNHEY and SVGEGT. This CDR3 comprises 14 residues. The germline V and J ends were trimmed by 5 bases and 3 bases, with 13 bases remaining between them.

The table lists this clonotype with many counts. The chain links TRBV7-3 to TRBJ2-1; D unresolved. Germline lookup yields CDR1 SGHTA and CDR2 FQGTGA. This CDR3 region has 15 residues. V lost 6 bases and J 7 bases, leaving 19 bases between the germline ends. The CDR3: CASSSPSTPLNEQFF. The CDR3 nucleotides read TGTGCCAGCAGTTCACCGTCAACACCTTTGAATGAGCAGTTCTTC.

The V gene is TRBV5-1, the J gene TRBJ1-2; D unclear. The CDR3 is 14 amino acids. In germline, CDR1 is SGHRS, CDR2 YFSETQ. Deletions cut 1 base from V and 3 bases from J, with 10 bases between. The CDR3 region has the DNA TGCGCCAGCAGCTTGTCGCTGGGAGACTATGGCTACACCTTC. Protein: CASSLSLGDYGYTF.

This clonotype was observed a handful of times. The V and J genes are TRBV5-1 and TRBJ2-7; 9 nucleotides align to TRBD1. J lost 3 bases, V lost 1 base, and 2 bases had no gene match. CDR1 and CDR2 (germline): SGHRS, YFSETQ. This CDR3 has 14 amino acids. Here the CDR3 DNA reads TGCGCCAGCAGCTTGAGGACAGGGGTCTACGAGCAGTACTTC. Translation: CASSLRTGVYEQYF.

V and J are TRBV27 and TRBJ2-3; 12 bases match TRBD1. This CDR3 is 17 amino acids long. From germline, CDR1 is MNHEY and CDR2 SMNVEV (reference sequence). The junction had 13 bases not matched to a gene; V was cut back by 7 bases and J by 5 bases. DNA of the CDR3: TGTGCCAGCAAGAGCCTCATAAGGGACAGGGGGCGAGATACGCAGTATTTT. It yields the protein CASKSLIRDRGRDTQYF.

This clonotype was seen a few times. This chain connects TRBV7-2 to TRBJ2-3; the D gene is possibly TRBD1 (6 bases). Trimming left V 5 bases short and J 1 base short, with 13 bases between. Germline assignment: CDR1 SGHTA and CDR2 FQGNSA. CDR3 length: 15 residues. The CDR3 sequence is CASSIGGGRTDTQYF. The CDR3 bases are TGTGCCAGCAGCATCGGTGGGGGCCGCACAGATACGCAGTATTTT.

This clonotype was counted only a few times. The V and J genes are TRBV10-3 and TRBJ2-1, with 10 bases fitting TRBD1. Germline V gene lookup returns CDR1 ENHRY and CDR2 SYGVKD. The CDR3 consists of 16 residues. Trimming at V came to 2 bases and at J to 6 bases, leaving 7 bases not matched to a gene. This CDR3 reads CAISETRTGGGNEQFF. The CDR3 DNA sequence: TGTGCCATCAGTGAGACAAGGACAGGGGGAGGCAATGAGCAGTTCTTC.

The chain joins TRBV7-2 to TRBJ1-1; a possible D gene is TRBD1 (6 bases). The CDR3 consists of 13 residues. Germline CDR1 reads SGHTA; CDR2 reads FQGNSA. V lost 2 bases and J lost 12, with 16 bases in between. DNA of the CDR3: TGTGCCAGCAGCTTACGTCGGGTACAGGGTCCTTTCTTT. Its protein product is CASSLRRVQGPFF.

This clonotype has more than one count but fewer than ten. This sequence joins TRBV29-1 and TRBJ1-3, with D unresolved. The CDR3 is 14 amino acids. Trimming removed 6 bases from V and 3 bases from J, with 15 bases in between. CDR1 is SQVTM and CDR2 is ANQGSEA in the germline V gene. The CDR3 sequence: CSVVGSGIGNTIYF. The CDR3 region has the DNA TGCAGCGTCGTGGGTTCGGGCATTGGAAACACCATATATTTT.

The CDR3 loop is CASSFQLNTEAFF. As DNA, the CDR3 is TGTGCCAGCAGTTTCCAGTTGAACACTGAAGCTTTCTTT. The chain carries TRBV12-3 or TRBV12-4 and TRBJ1-1; D gene unclear. The CDR3 runs to 13 residues. V was pared by 3 bases and J by 0 bases, with 5 bases between.